The 24 T cell receptor beta chains listed next were all sequenced from one sample in a study of blood T cell repertoires in COVID-19. TCRdb's copy holds only in-frame clones and misses some; the assay was immunoSEQ multiplex PCR. Of some 250,000 clones in the sample, roughly 83% are singletons; the top ten hold 9% to 15%. The sample consisted of peripheral blood. These TCRs come from a man older than 75 with acute or convalescent COVID-19.

The V call is TRBV10-3, the J call TRBJ1-1; perhaps TRBD1 as D (5 bases). The germline gives CDR1 ENHRY, CDR2 SYGVKD. The length of the CDR3 is 14 residues. CDR3 coding DNA: TGTGCTACCCTAACGAAGGGGTCGCAGTCTGAAGCTTTCTTT. Protein product: CATLTKGSQSEAFF.

The gene calls are TRBV5-6 and TRBJ1-1; 8 nucleotides agree with TRBD1. CDR3 length: 14 residues. CDR1 and CDR2 from the germline V gene are SGHDT and YYEEEE. The V and J ends lost 4 bases and 5 bases, in that order; junction bases with no gene match: 7. The CDR3 DNA follows: TGTGCCAGCAGCGGGACAGGCCTGAGGACTGAAGCTTTCTTT. Protein sequence: CASSGTGLRTEAFF.

This clone appeared once. This chain connects TRBV28 to TRBJ2-5; D might be TRBD1 (5 bases). From germline, CDR1 is MDHEN and CDR2 SYDVKM. This CDR3 comprises 14 residues. Trimming shortened V by 5 bases and J by 1 base, and 11 bases separated the two germline ends. The CDR3 DNA reads as TGTGCCAGCAGTCTGGGGCAATTCCAAGAGACCCAGTACTTC. Protein product: CASSLGQFQETQYF.

The chain joins TRBV19 to TRBJ2-2; TRBD2 might be the D (6 bases). Germline V gene sequence: CDR1 LNHDA, CDR2 SQIVND (reference sequence). The V gene lost 7 bases and the J gene lost 3 bases, with 18 bases spanning the gap. The CDR3 sequence is 16 residues long. CDR3 sequence (DNA): TGTGCCAGTACCCCCCGCGGGGTTCGCGACACCGGGGAGCTGTTTTTT. Its translation: CASTPRGVRDTGELFF.

The V call is TRBV5-1, the J call TRBJ1-3; TRBD1 matches at 7 bases. After removal of 0 bases from V and 4 bases from J, the junction contained 7 bases not matched to a gene. CDR1 is SGHRS and CDR2 is YFSETQ in the germline V gene. The CDR3 is made up of 16 amino acids. CDR3 bases: TGCGCCAGCAGCTTGGGCCCAGGGGGTACCGGAAACACCATATATTTT. Residues: CASSLGPGGTGNTIYF.

The chain links TRBV7-8 to TRBJ1-5, with D perhaps matching TRBD1 (6 bases). This CDR3 is 13 amino acids long. Germline V gene data show CDR1 as SGHVS and CDR2 as FQNEAQ. V lost 1 base and J 7 bases, leaving 8 bases between the germline ends. The CDR3 DNA sequence: TGTGCCAGCAGCTTAGGGACAGAGCAGCCCCAGCATTTT. Its protein product is CASSLGTEQPQHF.

This sequence joins TRBV6-1 and TRBJ1-3; perhaps TRBD1 as D (6 bases). Germline V CDR1 and CDR2: MNHNS, SASEGT. V gave up 4 bases and J gave up 3 bases, with 19 bases separating them. CDR3 length equals 17 residues. The CDR3 loop reads CASSGGGRGAHGNTIYF. CDR3 in DNA: TGTGCCAGCAGTGGGGGAGGTCGGGGGGCGCATGGAAACACCATATATTTT.

This rearrangement joins TRBV28 to TRBJ1-1, with TRBD1 as a possible D gene (5 bases). Germline CDR1 MDHEN, CDR2 SYDVKM. The V gene lost 5 bases and the J gene lost 0 bases, with 16 bases spanning the gap. The CDR3 spans 16 residues. CDR3 amino acids: CASSPTDLVMNTEAFF. The CDR3 coding sequence is TGTGCCAGCAGTCCGACAGATTTAGTAATGAACACTGAAGCTTTCTTT. The full variable domain, in which reference TRBV28 and TRBJ1-1 provide the parts outside the CDR3, is DVKVTQSSRYLVKRTGEKVFLECVQDMDHENMFWYRQDPGLGLRLIYFSYDVKMKEKGDIPEGYSVSREKKERFSLILESASTNQTSMYLCASSPTDLVMNTEAFFGQGTRLTVV.

The chain joins TRBV5-1 to TRBJ2-3; 8 nucleotides line up with TRBD2. Germline V gene lookup returns CDR1 SGHRS and CDR2 YFSETQ. The CDR3 has 16 amino acids. The V segment lost 4 bases and the J segment 2 bases; nucleotides outside the gene matches: 9. CDR3 nucleotides: TGCGCCAGCAGCGCGGGGGGCCTTTCTCCCACAGATACGCAGTATTTT. This codes for CASSAGGLSPTDTQYF.

The chain is built from TRBV4-1 and TRBJ1-5; TRBD1 is a possible D gene (5 bases). This CDR3 is 15 amino acids long. CDR1 MGHRA and CDR2 YSYEKL come from the germline V gene. V was clipped by 0 bases and J by 6 bases, with 12 bases between them. The CDR3 bases are TGCGCCAGCAGCCAAGAAGGGGCGCGGAGTCAGCCCCAGCATTTT. It specifies CASSQEGARSQPQHF.

The chain combines TRBV19 with TRBJ1-4, with D uncertain. Germline CDR1 is LNHDA and CDR2 is SQIVND (reference sequence). The CDR3 has 14 residues. Trimming stripped 3 bases from V and 5 bases from J, with 10 bases between. The CDR3 coding sequence is TGTGCCAGTAGTATGGTGGGGAGGAATGAAAAACTGTTTTTT. Encoded protein: CASSMVGRNEKLFF. The whole variable domain, filled in from reference TRBV19 and TRBJ1-4, reads DGGITQSPKYLFRKEGQNVTLSCEQNLNHDAMYWYRQDPGQGLRLIYYSQIVNDFQKGDIAEGYSVSREKKESFPLTVTSAQKNPTAFYLCASSMVGRNEKLFFGSGTQLSVL.

This chain connects TRBV25-1 to TRBJ1-2; D might be TRBD1 (5 bases). CDR3 size: 13 residues. Germline CDR1 and CDR2: MGHDK and SYGVNS. Trimming shortened V by 5 bases and J by 2 bases, and 9 bases separated the two germline ends. CDR3 amino acids: CASSSTGNYGYTF. Here the CDR3 DNA reads TGTGCCAGCAGTTCCACAGGAAACTATGGCTACACCTTC.

Comments on this clone: Other DNA sequences within the sample encode an identical CDR3. The chain links TRBV7-9 to TRBJ1-1, with no clear D. In germline, CDR1 is SEHNR, CDR2 FQNEAQ (reference sequence). Between the trimmed V and J ends, which lost 5 bases and 8 bases, there was a span of 9 bases. This CDR3 region has 11 residues. CDR3 residues: CASSLEREAFF. DNA of the CDR3: TGTGCCAGCAGCCTCGAGAGAGAAGCTTTCTTT.

The chain is built from TRBV9 and TRBJ2-1; 12 bases align to TRBD2. V trimming: 0 bases; J trimming: 9 bases; junction bases outside the gene matches: 4. The CDR3 has 15 residues. CDR1 and CDR2 from the germline V gene are SGDLS and YYNGEE. CDR3: CASSVGLAGEGEQFF. The DNA of the CDR3 is TGTGCCAGCAGCGTAGGACTAGCGGGAGAAGGTGAGCAGTTCTTC. Full variable domain (rest looked up from reference TRBV9 and TRBJ2-1): DSGVTQTPKHLITATGQRVTLRCSPRSGDLSVYWYQQSLDQGLQFLIQYYNGEERAKGNILERFSAQQFPDLHSELNLSSLELGDSALYFCASSVGLAGEGEQFFGPGTRLTVL.

The chain carries TRBV7-9 and TRBJ2-1, with TRBD2 matching 13 bases. The CDR3 totals 17 residues. V lost 6 bases and J lost 3; bases outside the gene matches: 8. Germline CDR1 reads SEHNR; CDR2 reads FQNEAQ (reference sequence). CDR3 DNA: TGTGCCAGCAGTCATGGGGGACTAGCGGGGCGCTACAATGAGCAGTTCTTC. Translating gives CASSHGGLAGRYNEQFF.

The rearrangement links TRBV11-3 to TRBJ1-5; tentatively, D is TRBD1 (6 bases). CDR1 and CDR2 from the germline V gene are SGHNT and YENEEA. Trimming left V 5 bases short and J 7 bases short, with 18 bases between. This CDR3 is built from 15 residues. The CDR3 DNA is TGTGCCAGCAGCGGGGGGGGCGGGCACGGACAGCCCCAGCATTTT. Its translation is CASSGGGGHGQPQHF.

The chain links TRBV2 to TRBJ1-5; weak D call: TRBD1 (6 bases). V lost 3 bases to trimming and J lost 6 bases, with 12 bases between them. This CDR3 region has 14 residues. The germline gives CDR1 SNHLY, CDR2 FYNNEI. In DNA, the CDR3 is TGTGCCAGCAGTGAGCAGGGGTCAGCTCAGCCCCAGCATTTT. Its protein is CASSEQGSAQPQHF.

The genes are TRBV6-5 and TRBJ1-5; D is unresolved. There are 15 residues in the CDR3. CDR1 and CDR2 from the germline V gene are MNHEY and SVGAGI. Trimming removed 6 bases at V and 2 bases at J, with 14 bases between. The CDR3 coding sequence is TGTGCCAGCAGCCCGTCCCTTCCAGGCAATCAGCCCCAGCATTTT. It translates to CASSPSLPGNQPQHF.

This chain uses TRBV6-2 or TRBV6-3 with TRBJ2-1; 7 positions match TRBD1. CDR1 and CDR2 from the germline V gene are MNHEY and SVGEGT. V shed 4 bases, J shed 0 bases, and the junction held 3 bases outside the gene matches. The CDR3 sequence is 15 residues long. The CDR3 loop is CASSSQGVSYNEQFF. The CDR3 bases are TGTGCCAGCAGTTCTCAGGGGGTCTCCTACAATGAGCAGTTCTTC.

This sequence joins TRBV28 and TRBJ1-6; 7 nucleotides align to TRBD1. The CDR3 covers 15 residues. Looked up from germline, CDR1 is MDHEN and CDR2 is SYDVKM. Trimming cost V 5 bases and J 7 bases; bases outside gene matches: 8. The CDR3 coding sequence is TGTGCCAGCAGTGCGTCGACAGGGACCAATTCACCCCTCCACTTT. Protein product: CASSASTGTNSPLHF.

The rearrangement uses TRBV2 and TRBJ2-1, with D possibly matching TRBD1 (6 bases). V was shortened by 6 bases and J by 5 bases, with 17 bases between the two germline ends. Per germline, CDR1 SNHLY and CDR2 FYNNEI. The CDR3 runs 15 residues. The CDR3 nucleotides are TGTGCCAGCAGCATTAGGGGGTCCGTCCACAATGAGCAGTTCTTC. Protein sequence: CASSIRGSVHNEQFF.

The V and J genes are TRBV19 and TRBJ1-2; a weak D match, TRBD1 (6 bases). From germline, CDR1 is LNHDA and CDR2 SQIVND (reference sequence). The CDR3 loop spans 13 amino acids. The V and J ends lost 5 bases and 4 bases respectively, with 11 bases between them. CDR3 residues: CASSPRGGYGYTF. The CDR3 DNA follows: TGTGCCAGTAGTCCCAGGGGTGGCTATGGCTACACCTTC.

The chain couples TRBV5-1 to TRBJ2-7; D gene ambiguous. Trimming shortened V by 0 bases and J by 5 bases, and 6 bases separated the two germline ends. CDR3 length: 12 amino acids. CDR1 and CDR2 (germline): SGHRS, YFSETQ. In nucleotides, the CDR3 is TGCGCCAGCAGCTTGGGCTCGGACGAGCAGTACTTC. It is translated as CASSLGSDEQYF.

The genes are TRBV11-3 and TRBJ2-3; TRBD1 might be the D (6 bases). Between the trimmed V and J ends, which lost 3 bases and 2 bases, there was a span of 12 bases. Germline V gives CDR1 SGHNT, CDR2 YENEEA. CDR3 size: 15 residues. In DNA, the CDR3 is TGTGCCAGCAGCTTTACAGGGTTAGACACAGATACGCAGTATTTT. Translating it yields CASSFTGLDTDTQYF. Full variable domain (remainder filled in from reference TRBV11-3 and TRBJ2-3): EAGVVQSPRYKIIEKKQPVAFWCNPISGHNTLYWYLQNLGQGPELLIRYENEEAVDDSQLPKDRFSAERLKGVDSTLKIQPAELGDSAVYLCASSFTGLDTDTQYFGPGTRLTVL.